Following are 5 T cell receptor beta chains from one sample sequenced in a study of blood T cell repertoires in COVID-19. TCRdb's table, derived via immunoSEQ multiplex PCR, lists solely in-frame clones and lacks some. The table shows roughly 59,000 clones, with about 83% occurring only once. Source material: peripheral blood. The receptor source for this set is a human donor in a cohort sampled during active COVID-19.

This clone was counted only a few times. The rearrangement joins TRBV5-1 to TRBJ1-1, with TRBD1 matching over 7 bases. Germline V gene sequence: CDR1 SGHRS, CDR2 YFSETQ. CDR3 length: 14 residues. V shed 0 bases and J 6 bases; nucleotides not matched to a gene: 5. CDR3 coding DNA: TGCGCCAGCAGCTTGGGGGACAGTGGCGCTGAAGCTTTCTTT. Amino acid sequence: CASSLGDSGAEAFF.

V usage is TRBV19 and J usage is TRBJ2-7, with TRBD1 identical over 8 bases. This CDR3 contains 17 residues. Germline-derived CDR1 and CDR2 are LNHDA and SQIVND (reference sequence). The ends lost 6 bases at V and 2 bases at J; junction bases unmatched: 15. The CDR3 bases are TGTGCCAGTAGACAGGGGAAAGGACAGGGCTTTCCCTACGAGCAGTACTTC. Translated, it gives CASRQGKGQGFPYEQYF.

The V call is TRBV11-2, the J call TRBJ2-2; weak D call: TRBD1 (6 bases). Germline values: CDR1 SGHAT, CDR2 FQNNGV. The CDR3 is 15 amino acids. V was clipped by 5 bases and J by 2 bases, with 12 bases between them. CDR3 amino acids: CASSHGGFNTGELFF. The CDR3 DNA reads as TGTGCCAGCAGCCATGGGGGCTTTAACACCGGGGAGCTGTTTTTT.

The chain joins TRBV30 to TRBJ2-5, with TRBD1 matching 7 bases. From germline, CDR1 is GTSNPN and CDR2 SVGIG (reference sequence). CDR3 size: 14 residues. After removal of 5 bases from V and 2 bases from J, the junction contained 8 bases not matched to a gene. The CDR3 spells CAWDEQGIQETQYF. CDR3 sequence (DNA): TGTGCCTGGGACGAACAGGGGATACAAGAGACCCAGTACTTC.

The chain couples TRBV19 to TRBJ1-2, with 10 nucleotides matching TRBD1. CDR1 and CDR2 from the germline V gene are LNHDA and SQIVND (reference sequence). This CDR3 is 15 amino acids long. J gave up 4 bases and V 9 bases, and 11 bases lay outside the gene matches. In DNA form, the CDR3 reads TGTGCCAGCACCATCTCGACAGGGGGCAGCTATGGCTACACCTTC. Amino acids: CASTISTGGSYGYTF.